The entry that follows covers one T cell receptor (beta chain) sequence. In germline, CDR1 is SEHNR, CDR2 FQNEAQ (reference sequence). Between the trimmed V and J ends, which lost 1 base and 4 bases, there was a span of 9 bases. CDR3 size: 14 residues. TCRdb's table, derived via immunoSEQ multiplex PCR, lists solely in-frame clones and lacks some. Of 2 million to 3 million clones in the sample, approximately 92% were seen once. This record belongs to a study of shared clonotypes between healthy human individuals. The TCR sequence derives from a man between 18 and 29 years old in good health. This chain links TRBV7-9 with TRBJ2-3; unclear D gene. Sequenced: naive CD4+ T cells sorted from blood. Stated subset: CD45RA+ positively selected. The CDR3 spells CASSLVGYPDTQYF. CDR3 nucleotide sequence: TGTGCCAGCAGCTTAGTGGGCTACCCAGATACGCAGTATTTT.